This T cell receptor (beta chain) is from a study of radiotherapy plus CTLA-4 blockade in lung cancer. Sequencing was performed with immunoSEQ multiplex PCR; in TCRdb, only in-frame clones are kept and a portion is missing. The table lists approximately 85,000 clones, approximately 80% of them singletons. The CDR3 extends over 16 amino acids. The ends lost 1 base at V and 6 bases at J; junction bases unmatched: 1. CDR1 is SGHTA and CDR2 is FQGNSA in the germline V gene. This TCR was recovered from a human donor with non-small cell lung cancer that progressed on radiotherapy plus ipilimumab. The rearrangement uses TRBV7-2 and TRBJ2-1; 15 bases map to TRBD2. Here the sequenced sample was peripheral blood, taken from a patient treated with radiotherapy plus ipilimumab. This CDR3 reads CASSLGGLAGGNEQFF. CDR3 nucleotides: TGTGCCAGCAGCTTAGGGGGACTAGCGGGAGGCAATGAGCAGTTCTTC.